The entry below gives a single T cell receptor beta chain sequence along with its context. A case of COVID-19 had been met by exposed participants within 2 weeks before study entry. The data were taken from a study of blood T cell repertoires in COVID-19. Study-level background: Some COVID-19 samples were acute and others convalescent; all came from the United States, Italy and Spain.

Data came from immunoSEQ multiplex PCR; TCRdb stores just in-frame clones and leaves some out. Of roughly 190,000 clones in the sample, 65% to 85% are singletons; the top ten hold 3% to 3.5%. V lost 8 bases, J lost 6 bases, and 14 bases stayed unmatched. Looked up from germline, CDR1 is SNHLY and CDR2 is FYNNEI. CDR3 length: 15 residues. This TCR derives from a woman aged 25 to 39 who had been exposed to COVID-19. The chain has TRBV2 and TRBJ2-3; TRBD2 matches at 7 bases. The specimen sequenced was PBMCs or T cells enriched from blood (not recorded which). The CDR3: CASPGGSGYEDTQYF. CDR3 nucleotides: TGTGCCAGCCCGGGAGGTTCAGGGTATGAGGATACGCAGTATTTT.